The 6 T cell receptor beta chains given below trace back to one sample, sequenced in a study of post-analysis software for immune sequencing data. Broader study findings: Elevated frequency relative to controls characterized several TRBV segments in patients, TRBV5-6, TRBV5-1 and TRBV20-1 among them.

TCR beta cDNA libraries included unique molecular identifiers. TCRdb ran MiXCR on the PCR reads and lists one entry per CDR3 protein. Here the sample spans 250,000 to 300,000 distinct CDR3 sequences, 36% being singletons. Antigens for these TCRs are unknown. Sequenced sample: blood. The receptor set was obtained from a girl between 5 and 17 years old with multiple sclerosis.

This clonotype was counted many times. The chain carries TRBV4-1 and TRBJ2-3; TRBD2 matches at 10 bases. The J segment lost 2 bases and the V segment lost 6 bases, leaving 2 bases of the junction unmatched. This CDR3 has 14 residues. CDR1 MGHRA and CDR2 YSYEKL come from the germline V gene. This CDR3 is CASRLAGYTDTQYF. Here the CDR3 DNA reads TGCGCCAGCAGACTAGCGGGGTACACAGATACGCAGTATTTT.

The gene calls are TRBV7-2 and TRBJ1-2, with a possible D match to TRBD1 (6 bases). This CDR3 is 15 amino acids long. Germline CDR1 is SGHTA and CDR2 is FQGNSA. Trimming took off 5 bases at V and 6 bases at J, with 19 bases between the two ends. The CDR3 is CASSPEGTTPNGYTF. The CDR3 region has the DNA TGTGCCAGCAGCCCTGAGGGGACAACTCCTAATGGCTACACCTTC.

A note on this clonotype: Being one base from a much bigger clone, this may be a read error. Here the CDR3 reads CTTRAGSLQETQYF. CDR3 coding DNA: TGCACCACGCGAGCGGGGAGTCTGCAAGAGACCCAGTACTTC. The chain combines TRBV20-1 with TRBJ2-7; TRBD2 aligns across 7 bases. The J call may be mistaken, given a closer DNA end match to TRBJ2-5. The CDR3 totals 14 residues. Germline values: CDR1 DFQATT, CDR2 SNEGSKA (reference sequence).

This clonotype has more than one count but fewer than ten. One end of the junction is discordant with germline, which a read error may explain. This CDR3 reads CAISLEIRGSEAFF. CDR3 DNA sequence: TGTGCCATCAGCTTAGAGATCAGGGGAAGTGAAGCTTTCTTT. The V call is TRBV7-9, the J call TRBJ1-1; maybe TRBD1 (6 bases). The CDR3 covers 14 residues. Germline CDR1 and CDR2: SEHNR and FQNEAQ (reference sequence).

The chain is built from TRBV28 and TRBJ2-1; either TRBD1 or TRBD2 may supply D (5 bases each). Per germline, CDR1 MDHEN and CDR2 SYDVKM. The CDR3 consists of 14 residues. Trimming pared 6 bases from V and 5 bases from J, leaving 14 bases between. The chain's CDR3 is CASRDPGANNEQFF. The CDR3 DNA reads TGTGCCAGCAGGGACCCCGGGGCCAACAATGAGCAGTTCTTC.

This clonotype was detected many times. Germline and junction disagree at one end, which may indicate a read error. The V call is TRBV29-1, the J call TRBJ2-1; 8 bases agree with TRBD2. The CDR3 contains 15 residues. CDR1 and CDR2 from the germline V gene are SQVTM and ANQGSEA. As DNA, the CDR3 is TGCGGCGTTGGGTTAGCGGGACGGTCCTACAATAAGCAGTTCTTC. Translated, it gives CGVGLAGRSYNKQFF.